This T cell receptor beta chain was identified in a study of T cells in Graves' hyperthyroidism and ophthalmopathy. This clonotype came up many times. Its specificity is unknown. PBMCs came from about 10 ml fresh peripheral blood. The CDR3 loop spans 14 amino acids. The V segment lost 7 bases and the J segment 4 bases; nucleotides outside the gene matches: 6. The source material, RNA transcripts, was used to amplify TCR beta CDR3 regions. The TCR CDR3 was amplified in a first-round RT-PCR using the HTBI primer set. MiXCR, run by TCRdb on the multiplex PCR reads, gives a single entry per CDR3 protein. The sample comprises around 520,000 distinct CDR3 sequences, roughly an eighth of which are singletons, and 15% to 20% rests with the top ten. Points from the study as a whole: Median prediction lead before ophthalmopathy onset was 6.5 months with the model.

The receptor's source is a woman between 18 and 30 years old with Graves' hyperthyroidism. Material for sequencing was blood. The rearrangement links TRBV12-3 or TRBV12-4 to TRBJ2-3; TRBD2 agrees at 9 bases. CDR3 DNA: TGTGCCAGCACCTTAGCGGGAGTCGCAGATACGCAGTATTTT. Amino acids: CASTLAGVADTQYF.